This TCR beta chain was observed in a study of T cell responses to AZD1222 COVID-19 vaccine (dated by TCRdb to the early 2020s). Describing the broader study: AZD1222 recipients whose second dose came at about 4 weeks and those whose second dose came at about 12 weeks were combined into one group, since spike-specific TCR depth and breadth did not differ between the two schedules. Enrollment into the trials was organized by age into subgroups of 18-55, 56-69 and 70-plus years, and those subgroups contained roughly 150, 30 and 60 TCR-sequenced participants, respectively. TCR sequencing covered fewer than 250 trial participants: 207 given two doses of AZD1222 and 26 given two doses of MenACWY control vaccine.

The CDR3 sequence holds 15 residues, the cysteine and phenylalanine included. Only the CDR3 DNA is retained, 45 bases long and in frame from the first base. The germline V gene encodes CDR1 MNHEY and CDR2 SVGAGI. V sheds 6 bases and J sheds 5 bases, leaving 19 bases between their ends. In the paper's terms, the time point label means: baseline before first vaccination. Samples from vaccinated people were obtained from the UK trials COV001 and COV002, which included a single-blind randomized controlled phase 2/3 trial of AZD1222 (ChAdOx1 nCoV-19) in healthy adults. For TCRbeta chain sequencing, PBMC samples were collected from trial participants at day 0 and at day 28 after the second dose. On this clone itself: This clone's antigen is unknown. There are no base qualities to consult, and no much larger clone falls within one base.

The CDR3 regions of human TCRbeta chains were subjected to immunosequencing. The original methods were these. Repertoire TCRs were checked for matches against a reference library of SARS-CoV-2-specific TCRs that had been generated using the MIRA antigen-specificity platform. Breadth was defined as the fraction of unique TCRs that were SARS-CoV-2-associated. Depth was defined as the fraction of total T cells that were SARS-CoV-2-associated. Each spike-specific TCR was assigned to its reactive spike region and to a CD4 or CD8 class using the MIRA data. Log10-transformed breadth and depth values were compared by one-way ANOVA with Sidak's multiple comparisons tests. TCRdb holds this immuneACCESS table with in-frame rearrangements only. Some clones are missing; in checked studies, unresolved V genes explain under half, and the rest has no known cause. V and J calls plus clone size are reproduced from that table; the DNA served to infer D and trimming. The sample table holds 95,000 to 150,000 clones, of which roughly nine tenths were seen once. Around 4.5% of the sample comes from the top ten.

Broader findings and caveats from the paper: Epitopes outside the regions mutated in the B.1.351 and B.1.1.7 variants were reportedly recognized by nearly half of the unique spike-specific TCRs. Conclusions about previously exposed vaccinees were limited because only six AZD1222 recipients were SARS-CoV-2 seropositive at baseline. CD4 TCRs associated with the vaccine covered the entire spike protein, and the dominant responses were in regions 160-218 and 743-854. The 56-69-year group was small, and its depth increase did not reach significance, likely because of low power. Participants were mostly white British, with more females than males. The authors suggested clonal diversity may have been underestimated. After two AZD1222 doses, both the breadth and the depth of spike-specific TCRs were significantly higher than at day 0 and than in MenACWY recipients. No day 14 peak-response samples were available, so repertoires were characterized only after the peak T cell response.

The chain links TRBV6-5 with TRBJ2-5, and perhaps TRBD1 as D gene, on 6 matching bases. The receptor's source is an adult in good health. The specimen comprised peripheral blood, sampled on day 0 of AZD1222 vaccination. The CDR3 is CASRTEQGIHETQYF. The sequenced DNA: TGTGCCAGCAGGACCGAACAGGGAATTCACGAGACCCAGTACTTC.